The 14 T cell receptor beta chains below were found in one sample sequenced in a study of CD8+ T cells in alopecia areata. Isolated RNA was reverse transcribed into cDNA used as the sequencing template. The data were produced by immunoSEQ multiplex PCR, yet TCRdb's version contains in-frame clones alone and is incomplete. Of 130,000 or so clones in the sample, about 46% are singletons; the top ten hold 8% to 11%. Sequenced sample: NKG2D-low CD8+ T cells sorted from blood. Receptors originate from a human donor with alopecia areata.

The J gene is TRBJ1-4, the V gene TRBV30, with a possible D match to TRBD1 (6 bases). The CDR3 loop spans 13 amino acids. Trimming pared 5 bases from V and 8 bases from J, leaving 15 bases between. Germline CDR1 is GTSNPN and CDR2 is SVGIG (reference sequence). The CDR3 nucleotides read TGTGCCTGGGTTGGACCCGGGGGCGAAAAACTGTTTTTT. This codes for CAWVGPGGEKLFF.

V and J are TRBV27 and TRBJ1-2; 8 bases are shared with TRBD1. Trimming took 6 bases from V and 1 from J; bases not matched to a gene: 4. The CDR3 is 14 residues long. CDR1 is MNHEY and CDR2 is SMNVEV in the germline V gene (reference sequence). The CDR3 is CASRRTGINYGYTF. The CDR3 region has the DNA TGTGCCAGCAGAAGGACAGGGATTAACTATGGCTACACCTTC.

A few counts support this clone. This chain uses TRBV29-1 with TRBJ2-1; TRBD1 or TRBD2 may be the D gene (5 bases each). This CDR3 spans 13 amino acids. Germline CDR1 is SQVTM and CDR2 is ANQGSEA. V shed 3 bases and J shed 2 bases, with 8 bases lying between them. As DNA, the CDR3 is TGCAGCGTTGAGGGGGTTGCCTACAATGAGCAGTTCTTC. Its protein is CSVEGVAYNEQFF.

V usage is TRBV29-1 and J usage is TRBJ2-5; 11 bases map to TRBD1. Trimming cost V 4 bases and J 5 bases; bases outside gene matches: 12. CDR1 is SQVTM and CDR2 is ANQGSEA in the germline V gene. The CDR3 is 16 residues long. Written as DNA, the CDR3 is TGCAGCGTTGTCGGGACAGGGGGGGACCCCCGGGAGACCCAGTACTTC. This translates into CSVVGTGGDPRETQYF.

The chain couples TRBV19 to TRBJ2-7; no clear D. V was cut by 6 bases and J by 2 bases, with 14 bases left in between. The length of the CDR3 is 14 residues. Germline lookup yields CDR1 LNHDA and CDR2 SQIVND (reference sequence). CDR3 loop: CASSSRSGPYEQYF. The CDR3 bases are TGTGCCAGTAGCTCCCGGTCTGGGCCCTACGAGCAGTACTTC.

The chain has TRBV29-1 and TRBJ2-7; 11 nucleotides agree with TRBD2. The CDR3 totals 15 residues. Germline CDR1 and CDR2: SQVTM and ANQGSEA. The trim removed 3 bases at V and 2 bases at J, leaving 6 bases unmatched. The CDR3 reads CSVETSGAQTYEQYF. The CDR3 region has the DNA TGCAGCGTTGAGACTAGCGGGGCCCAAACCTACGAGCAGTACTTC.

The CDR3 DNA reads as TGTGCCAGCAGCACTCGACAGAGCCGCAATGGTGAGCAGTTCTTC. This gives the protein CASSTRQSRNGEQFF. The V and J genes are TRBV11-3 and TRBJ2-1, with a weak D call TRBD1 (5 bases). Germline V gene data show CDR1 as SGHNT and CDR2 as YENEEA. CDR3 length equals 15 residues. Trimming pared 5 bases from V and 9 bases from J, leaving 20 bases between. Full variable domain (missing parts from reference TRBV11-3 and TRBJ2-1): EAGVVQSPRYKIIEKKQPVAFWCNPISGHNTLYWYLQNLGQGPELLIRYENEEAVDDSQLPKDRFSAERLKGVDSTLKIQPAELGDSAVYLCASSTRQSRNGEQFFGPGTRLTVL.

The chain recombines TRBV29-1 with TRBJ2-2, with 7 bases aligning to TRBD1. V shed 5 bases, J shed 8 bases, and the junction held 11 bases outside the gene matches. Germline CDR1 reads SQVTM; CDR2 reads ANQGSEA. This CDR3 has 14 amino acids. The CDR3 sequence is CSVWDSEHGGELFF. CDR3 DNA: TGCAGCGTTTGGGACAGTGAGCATGGTGGGGAGCTGTTTTTT.

The chain couples TRBV27 to TRBJ2-7; no clear D. CDR1 and CDR2 from the germline V gene are MNHEY and SMNVEV (reference sequence). Trimming stripped 2 bases from V and 6 bases from J, with 14 bases between. This CDR3 spans 14 amino acids. The CDR3 DNA follows: TGTGCCAGCAGTTTAGTGGGGTCGGTCGGCGAGCAGTACTTC. This gives the protein CASSLVGSVGEQYF.

V and J are TRBV27 and TRBJ2-5; 8 nucleotides match TRBD1. Germline-derived CDR1 and CDR2 are MNHEY and SMNVEV (reference sequence). The CDR3 runs to 15 residues. Unmatched junction bases numbered 6, after V lost 5 bases and J lost 1 base. The CDR3 DNA follows: TGTGCCAGCAGTCTCCGGACAGGGCTCCAAGAGACCCAGTACTTC. This translates into CASSLRTGLQETQYF.

The CDR3 region is CASSFVSTGELFF. The CDR3 nucleotides are TGTGCCAGCTCATTTGTGTCGACCGGGGAGCTGTTTTTT. J is TRBJ2-2 and V is TRBV9; D unclear. The CDR3 spans 13 residues. Looked up from germline, CDR1 is SGDLS and CDR2 is YYNGEE. Trimming took 7 bases from V and 5 from J, leaving 12 bases between them.

The V call is TRBV29-1, the J call TRBJ1-1, with D possibly matching TRBD1 (5 bases). In germline, CDR1 is SQVTM, CDR2 ANQGSEA. Trimming removed 0 bases at V and 8 bases at J, with 10 bases between. CDR3 size: 12 residues. DNA for the CDR3: TGCAGCGTTGAAGATCTGCGGGGGGAAGCTTTCTTT. Protein sequence: CSVEDLRGEAFF. Drawing the rest from reference TRBV29-1 and TRBJ1-1, the complete variable domain is SAVISQKPSRDICQRGTSLTIQCQVDSQVTMMFWYRQQPGQSLTLIATANQGSEATYESGFVIDKFPISRPNLTFSTLTVSNMSPEDSSIYLCSVEDLRGEAFFGQGTRLTVV.

Only a few counts were recorded for this clone. This chain uses TRBV29-1 with TRBJ2-1; possibly TRBD2 for D (6 bases). Trimming pared 8 bases from V and 8 bases from J, leaving 25 bases between. This CDR3 contains 15 residues. CDR1 is SQVTM, CDR2 ANQGSEA, per germline. The CDR3 region is CSPVTSGSSGDEQFF. The CDR3 DNA reads as TGCAGCCCCGTGACTTCCGGGAGCAGCGGCGATGAGCAGTTCTTC.

Concerning this clone itself: One end of the junction is discordant with germline, which a read error may explain. V is TRBV30 and J is TRBJ1-2; D unclear. The germline V gene encodes CDR1 GTSNPN and CDR2 SVGIG (reference sequence). The CDR3 has 9 residues. In nucleotides, the CDR3 is TGTGCCTGGAGTGTACCGCAGGTCTTC. It encodes CAWSVPQVF.